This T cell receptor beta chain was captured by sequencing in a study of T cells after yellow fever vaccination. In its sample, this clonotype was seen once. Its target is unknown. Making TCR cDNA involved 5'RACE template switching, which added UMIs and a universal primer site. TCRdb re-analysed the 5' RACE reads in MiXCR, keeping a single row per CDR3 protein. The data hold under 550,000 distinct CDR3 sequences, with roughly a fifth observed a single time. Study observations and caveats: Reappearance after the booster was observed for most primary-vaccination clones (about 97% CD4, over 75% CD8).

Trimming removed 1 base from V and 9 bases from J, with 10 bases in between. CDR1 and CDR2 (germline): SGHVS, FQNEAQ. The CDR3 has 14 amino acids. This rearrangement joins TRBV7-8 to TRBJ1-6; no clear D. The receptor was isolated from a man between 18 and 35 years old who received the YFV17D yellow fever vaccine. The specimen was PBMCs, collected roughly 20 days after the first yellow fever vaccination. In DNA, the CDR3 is TGTGCCAGCAGCTTAGTTCGGGGTACTTCACCCCTCCACTTT. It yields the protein CASSLVRGTSPLHF.